The TCR beta chain under discussion was sequenced for a study of beta chain features in type 1 diabetes. Sequencing targeted expressed TCRB transcripts, as all isolated RNA had been reverse transcribed. Naive, central memory and regulatory T cell samples averaged approximately 3.9 million immunoSEQ reads each. Using immunoSEQ multiplex PCR, the repertoire was profiled, and TCRdb retains in-frame clones only, with some absent. In the table there are roughly 450,000 clones, approximately 15% of which are singletons. Material for sequencing was naive CD4+ T cells from blood. This clonotype was obtained from a young man in good health.

CDR3 nucleotide sequence: TGTGCCAGCAGCCCACGACTAGCGGGAGCCAGCACAGATACGCAGTATTTT. It codes for CASSPRLAGASTDTQYF. The chain couples TRBV11-1 to TRBJ2-3, with 12 positions matching TRBD2. V was pared by 5 bases and J by 0 bases, with 6 bases of the junction left unmatched. This CDR3 comprises 17 residues. Germline V gives CDR1 SGHAT, CDR2 FQDESV (reference sequence).